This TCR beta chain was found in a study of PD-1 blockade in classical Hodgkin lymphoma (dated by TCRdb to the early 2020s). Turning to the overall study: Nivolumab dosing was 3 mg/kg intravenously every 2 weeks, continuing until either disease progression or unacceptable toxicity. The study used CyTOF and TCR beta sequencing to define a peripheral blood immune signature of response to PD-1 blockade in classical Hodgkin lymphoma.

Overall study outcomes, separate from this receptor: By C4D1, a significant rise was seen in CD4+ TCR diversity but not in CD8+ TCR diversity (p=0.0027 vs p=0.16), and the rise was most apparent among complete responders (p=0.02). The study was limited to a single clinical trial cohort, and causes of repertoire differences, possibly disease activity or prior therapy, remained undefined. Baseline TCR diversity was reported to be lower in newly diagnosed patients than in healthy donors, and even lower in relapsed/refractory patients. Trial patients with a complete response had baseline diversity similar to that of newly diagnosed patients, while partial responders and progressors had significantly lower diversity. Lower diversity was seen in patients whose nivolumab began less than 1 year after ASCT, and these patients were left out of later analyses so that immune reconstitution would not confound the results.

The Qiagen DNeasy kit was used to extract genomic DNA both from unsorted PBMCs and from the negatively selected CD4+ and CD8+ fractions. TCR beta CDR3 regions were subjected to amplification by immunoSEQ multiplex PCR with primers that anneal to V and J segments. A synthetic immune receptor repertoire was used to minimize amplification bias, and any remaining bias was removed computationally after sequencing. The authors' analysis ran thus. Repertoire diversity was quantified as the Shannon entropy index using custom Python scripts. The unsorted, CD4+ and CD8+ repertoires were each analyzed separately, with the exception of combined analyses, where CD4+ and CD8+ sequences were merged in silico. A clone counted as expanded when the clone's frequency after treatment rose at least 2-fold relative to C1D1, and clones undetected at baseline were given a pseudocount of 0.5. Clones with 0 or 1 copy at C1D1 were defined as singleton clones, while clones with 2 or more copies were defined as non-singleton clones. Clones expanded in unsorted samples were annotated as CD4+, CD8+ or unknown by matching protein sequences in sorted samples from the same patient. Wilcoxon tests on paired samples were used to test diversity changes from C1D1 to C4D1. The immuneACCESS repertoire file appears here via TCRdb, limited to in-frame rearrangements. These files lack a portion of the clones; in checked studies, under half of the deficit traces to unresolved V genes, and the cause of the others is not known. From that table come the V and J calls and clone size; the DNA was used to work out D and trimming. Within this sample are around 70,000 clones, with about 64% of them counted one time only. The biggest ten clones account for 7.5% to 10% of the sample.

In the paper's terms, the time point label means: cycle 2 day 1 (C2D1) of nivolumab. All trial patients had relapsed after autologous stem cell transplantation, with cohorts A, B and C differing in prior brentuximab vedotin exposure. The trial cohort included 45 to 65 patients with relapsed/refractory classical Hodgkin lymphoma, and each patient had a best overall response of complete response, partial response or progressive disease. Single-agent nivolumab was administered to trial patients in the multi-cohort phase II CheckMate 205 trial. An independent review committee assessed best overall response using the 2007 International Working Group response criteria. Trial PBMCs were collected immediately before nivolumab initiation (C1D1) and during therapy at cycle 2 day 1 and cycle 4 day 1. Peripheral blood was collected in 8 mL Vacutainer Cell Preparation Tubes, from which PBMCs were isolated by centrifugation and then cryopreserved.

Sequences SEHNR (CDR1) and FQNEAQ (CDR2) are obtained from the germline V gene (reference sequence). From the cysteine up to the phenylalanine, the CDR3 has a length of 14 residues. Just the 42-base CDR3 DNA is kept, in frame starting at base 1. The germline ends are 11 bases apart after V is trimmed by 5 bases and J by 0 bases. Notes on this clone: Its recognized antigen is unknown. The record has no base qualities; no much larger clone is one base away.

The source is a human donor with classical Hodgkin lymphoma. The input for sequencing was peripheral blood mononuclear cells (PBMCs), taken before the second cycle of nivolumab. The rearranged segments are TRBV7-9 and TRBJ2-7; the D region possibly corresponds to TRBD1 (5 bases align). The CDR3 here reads CASSLDSLSYEQYF. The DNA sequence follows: TGTGCCAGCAGCCTTGACAGCCTCTCCTACGAGCAGTACTTC. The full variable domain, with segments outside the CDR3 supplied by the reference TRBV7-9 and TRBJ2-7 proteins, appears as DTGVSQNPRHKITKRGQNVTFRCDPISEHNRLYWYRQTLGQGPEFLTYFQNEAQLEKSRLLSDRFSAERPKGSFSTLEIQRTEQGDSAMYLCASSLDSLSYEQYFGPGTRLTVT.